This T cell receptor (beta chain) comes out of a study of STAT5B mutations in CD4+ large granular lymphocyte leukemia (dated by TCRdb to between 2021 and 2024). Turning to the overall study: Among healthy controls, the CDR3 'QG' motif was associated with a particular HLA allele. Flow cytometry on FACSCanto II or FACSVerse confirmed that purified fractions exceeded 95% purity among lymphocytes. The TCRbeta repertoires of CD4+ T-cell large granular lymphocyte leukemia patients were compared with the TCRbeta repertoires of healthy blood donors. On the study overall, not on this receptor specifically: Main leukemic clonotypes were private to each patient, although under 30% appeared at low frequency in other patients' non-leukemic repertoires. Greater clonality appeared to be present in CD4-sorted patient repertoires than in healthy CD4+ repertoires, and the difference was retained after the putative leukemic clones were removed. Enrichment of TRBV06-family usage was observed among the top patient clones (8/27) relative to healthy controls (2/35). The data were not HLA-matched, and the relatively small sample size could explain the higher clonality seen in CD4+ compared with CD8+ T-LGLL.

The immunoSEQ assay at survey resolution was used to sequence TCRbeta rearrangements from genomic DNA. As for the authors' bioinformatics: In the TCR sequencing data, the lowest productive clonotype frequency that could be detected was 2.59 x 10-5. Only productive TCRbeta rearrangements, meaning sequences that were complete and in-frame, were kept for the analyses. Sample clonality was computed as Simpson clonality in the immunoSEQ Analyzer version 3.0. Clones were binned by frequency as very rare, small, medium, large (1-20%) or hyperexpanded (>20%). OLGA 1.2.3 estimated generation probabilities, VDJtools produced V-gene circos plots, VDJdb was queried for specificities, and GLIPH identified CDR3 motifs. Here the immuneACCESS table is served through TCRdb, limited to in-frame sequences with V and J called. Missing clones are a known gap in these copies; in checked studies unresolved V genes cover under half, and the rest lacks a known reason. That table gives V, J and clone size, and the DNA gave D and trimming. The sample table holds under 35,000 clones, of which about 70% were seen once. The leading ten clones occupy 0.25% to 0.35% of the sample.

Healthy controls were 35 to 40 blood donors whose buffy coats came from the Finnish Red Cross blood service. All TCR-sequenced material derived from peripheral blood: patient blood samples and healthy donor buffy coats. Ficoll-Hypaque gradient centrifugation was used to isolate peripheral blood mononuclear cells. CD4+ cells were magnetically purified from the buffy coats of healthy controls. The Gentra Puregene Cell and Tissue kit was used for genomic DNA extraction, and quantification was performed on a Qubit 2.0 fluorometer. About this clone itself: Its target antigen remains unknown. The sample holds no much larger clone one base away, and base qualities are not on file.

CDR1 and CDR2 are read off the germline V gene as SGHRS and YFSETQ. The CDR3 has 16 amino acids, counting the end cysteine and phenylalanine. Just the 48-base CDR3 DNA is kept, in frame starting at base 1. Trimming costs V 0 bases and J 3 bases, and their ends lie 16 bases apart. The chain employs TRBV5-1 and TRBJ2-7, with the identity of the D gene unclear. The TCR was taken from a human donor in good health. Sequenced sample: CD4+ T cells from blood buffy coats. The CDR3 in this case is CASSLGPRPAIYEQYF. The nucleotide sequence is given as TGCGCCAGCAGCTTGGGGCCGCGTCCCGCTATCTACGAGCAGTACTTC.